Below, 18 T cell receptor beta chains from the same sample are listed, as sequenced in a study of blood T cell repertoires in COVID-19. Using immunoSEQ multiplex PCR, the repertoire was profiled, and TCRdb retains in-frame clones only, with some absent. The table records about 11,000 clones, approximately 88% of them present only once. Input material: peripheral blood. The receptors come from a human donor in a cohort sampled during active COVID-19.

This clone appeared a single time. The chain links TRBV28 to TRBJ2-3, with a weak D call TRBD2 (7 bases). There are 16 residues in the CDR3. Germline V gene lookup returns CDR1 MDHEN and CDR2 SYDVKM. Between the trimmed V and J ends, which lost 7 bases and 0 bases, there was a span of 17 bases. CDR3 DNA: TGTGCCAGCATGGGGGATAGGGGGGGAAGCACAGATACGCAGTATTTT. Translation: CASMGDRGGSTDTQYF.

The chain carries TRBV25-1 and TRBJ2-7; 7 bases map to TRBD2. Germline V gene sequence: CDR1 MGHDK, CDR2 SYGVNS. CDR3 length: 15 amino acids. The trim removed 2 bases at V and 0 bases at J, leaving 4 bases unmatched. In nucleotides, the CDR3 is TGTGCCAGCAGTGAAAGGCGGGGGAACTCCTACGAGCAGTACTTC. Translating gives CASSERRGNSYEQYF.

The chain uses TRBV6-2 or TRBV6-3 and TRBJ2-5; D perhaps matches TRBD2 (6 bases). The CDR3 consists of 13 residues. Germline loops: CDR1 MNHEY, CDR2 SVGEGT. Trimming stripped 2 bases from V and 5 bases from J, with 9 bases between. CDR3 nucleotides: TGTGCCAGCAGTTACCGGGAGCTGGAGACCCAGTACTTC. Translating it yields CASSYRELETQYF.

The CDR3 protein is CASRGLAAPRDIQYF. The CDR3, as DNA: TGTGCCAGCAGAGGACTAGCGGCCCCCCGAGACATTCAGTACTTC. The V call is TRBV2, the J call TRBJ2-4; TRBD2 aligns across 10 bases. Germline loops: CDR1 SNHLY, CDR2 FYNNEI. J lost 8 bases, V lost 6 bases, and 10 bases had no gene match. There are 15 residues in the CDR3.

This chain connects TRBV18 to TRBJ2-5; possibly TRBD1 for D (6 bases). Trimming stripped 2 bases from V and 1 base from J, with 11 bases between. Per the germline V gene, CDR1 is KGHSH and CDR2 is LQKENI. The CDR3 covers 15 residues. The CDR3 sequence: CASSPNGQPQETQYF. The CDR3, as DNA: TGTGCCAGCTCACCAAATGGACAGCCCCAAGAGACCCAGTACTTC.

This clone was observed a few times. The chain links TRBV9 to TRBJ2-7, with D possibly matching TRBD1 (6 bases). Germline loops: CDR1 SGDLS, CDR2 YYNGEE. This CDR3 has 15 residues. The V end was cut by 3 bases, the J end by 0 bases, with 13 bases between. The CDR3 loop is CASSDDQGISYEQYF. The CDR3 nucleotides are TGTGCCAGCAGCGATGATCAGGGGATCTCCTACGAGCAGTACTTC. The complete variable domain, with remaining parts taken from reference TRBV9 and TRBJ2-7, reads DSGVTQTPKHLITATGQRVTLRCSPRSGDLSVYWYQQSLDQGLQFLIQYYNGEERAKGNILERFSAQQFPDLHSELNLSSLELGDSALYFCASSDDQGISYEQYFGPGTRLTVT.

The chain combines TRBV10-3 with TRBJ2-7; TRBD1 aligns across 8 bases. The CDR3 runs to 12 residues. The V and J ends lost 6 bases and 7 bases, in that order; junction bases with no gene match: 5. Germline lookup yields CDR1 ENHRY and CDR2 SYGVKD. CDR3 bases: TGTGCCATCAGACGACAGGGGTTGGAGCAGTACTTC. It yields the protein CAIRRQGLEQYF.

This sequence joins TRBV28 and TRBJ1-1; 8 bases line up with TRBD1. The germline V gene has CDR1 MDHEN and CDR2 SYDVKM. Trimming took 5 bases from V and 10 from J; bases not matched to a gene: 6. This CDR3 has 12 residues. The CDR3 coding sequence is TGTGCCAGCAGTCAGCAGGGGGCGCGAGCTTTCTTT. This translates into CASSQQGARAFF.

The chain has TRBV27 and TRBJ2-2, with D tentatively TRBD1 (6 bases). The CDR3 has 16 residues. Trimming stripped 7 bases from V and 3 bases from J, with 18 bases between. The germline V gene has CDR1 MNHEY and CDR2 SMNVEV (reference sequence). Here the CDR3 reads CASTVQGTVDTGELFF. CDR3 coding DNA: TGTGCCAGCACCGTCCAGGGGACGGTGGACACCGGGGAGCTGTTTTTT.

V gene TRBV7-9 combines with J gene TRBJ2-1; D remains ambiguous. Trimming shortened V by 1 base and J by 7 bases, and 8 bases separated the two germline ends. CDR1 SEHNR and CDR2 FQNEAQ come from the germline V gene (reference sequence). The CDR3 consists of 13 residues. The CDR3 coding sequence is TGTGCCAGCAGCTTAGGAGGTCTGAATGAGCAGTTCTTC. It specifies CASSLGGLNEQFF.

By share, this clone counts as large. The chain has TRBV7-8 and TRBJ2-7; TRBD2 matches at 9 bases. The CDR3 is made up of 17 amino acids. Germline V gene lookup returns CDR1 SGHVS and CDR2 FQNEAQ. V gave up 1 base and J gave up 3 bases; unmatched junction bases: 10. The CDR3 here is CASSLVGGGRAVYEQYF. CDR3 coding DNA: TGTGCCAGCAGCTTAGTGGGCGGCGGGAGGGCAGTCTACGAGCAGTACTTC.

This clone showed up just once. The chain recombines TRBV2 with TRBJ2-1; D may be TRBD1 (6 bases). Germline V gene lookup returns CDR1 SNHLY and CDR2 FYNNEI. Trimming stripped 4 bases from V and 2 bases from J, with 9 bases between. The CDR3 runs to 14 residues. CDR3 sequence reads: CASSVTGTYNEQFF. The CDR3 DNA reads TGTGCCAGCAGTGTCACAGGGACCTACAATGAGCAGTTCTTC. Together with reference TRBV2 and TRBJ2-1, the CDR3 gives the full variable domain: EPEVTQTPSHQVTQMGQEVILRCVPISNHLYFYWYRQILGQKVEFLVSFYNNEISEKSEIFDDQFSVERPDGSNFTLKIRSTKLEDSAMYFCASSVTGTYNEQFFGPGTRLTVL.

The gene calls are TRBV25-1 and TRBJ1-1, with a possible D match to TRBD1 (5 bases). The CDR3 is made up of 14 amino acids. Germline CDR1 is MGHDK and CDR2 is SYGVNS. V lost 6 bases and J lost 5, with 16 bases in between. The CDR3 coding sequence is TGTGCCAGCAGCGCTCGGAGCGGGGGAACTGAAGCTTTCTTT. Translated, it gives CASSARSGGTEAFF.

This clone was counted once. The J gene is TRBJ1-5, the V gene TRBV19, with a tentative D call TRBD1 (6 bases). Germline V gene sequence: CDR1 LNHDA, CDR2 SQIVND (reference sequence). Trimming took off 5 bases at V and 5 bases at J, with 19 bases between the two ends. The CDR3 spans 16 residues. CDR3: CASSDPLGRGYQPQHF. In DNA, the CDR3 is TGTGCCAGTAGTGATCCCTTGGGCAGGGGTTATCAGCCCCAGCATTTT.

V is TRBV19 and J is TRBJ1-5; D is uncertain. CDR1 and CDR2 (germline): LNHDA, SQIVND (reference sequence). The CDR3 sequence is 17 residues long. V was shortened by 3 bases and J by 3 bases, with 18 bases between the two germline ends. DNA for the CDR3: TGTGCCAGTAGTATCATTCGAGCGGACGGCTTCAATCAGCCCCAGCATTTT. Protein product: CASSIIRADGFNQPQHF.

The rearrangement uses TRBV7-9 and TRBJ1-3; D unclear. This CDR3 is 16 amino acids long. Germline assignment: CDR1 SEHNR and CDR2 FQNEAQ (reference sequence). Trimming took 1 base from V and 0 from J, leaving 10 bases between them. The CDR3 DNA reads as TGTGCCAGCAGCTTAGGATTCGGTGACTCTGGAAACACCATATATTTT. It encodes CASSLGFGDSGNTIYF.

The chain has TRBV7-9 and TRBJ2-1; TRBD2 aligns across 7 bases. With V trimmed by 6 bases and J by 2 bases, 10 bases remained unmatched. The CDR3 sequence is 16 residues long. Germline V CDR1 and CDR2: SEHNR, FQNEAQ (reference sequence). CDR3 coding DNA: TGTGCCAGCAGGAGTATTTCTAGCGGCCCCTACAATGAGCAGTTCTTC. Translated: CASRSISSGPYNEQFF.

The rearrangement joins TRBV5-1 to TRBJ1-1; D gene uncertain. The CDR3 loop spans 15 amino acids. From germline, CDR1 is SGHRS and CDR2 YFSETQ. Trimming cost V 0 bases and J 1 base, with 10 bases left between them. The CDR3: CASSLDMRRNTEAFF. For the CDR3, the DNA is TGCGCCAGCAGCTTGGACATGAGGAGGAACACTGAAGCTTTCTTT.